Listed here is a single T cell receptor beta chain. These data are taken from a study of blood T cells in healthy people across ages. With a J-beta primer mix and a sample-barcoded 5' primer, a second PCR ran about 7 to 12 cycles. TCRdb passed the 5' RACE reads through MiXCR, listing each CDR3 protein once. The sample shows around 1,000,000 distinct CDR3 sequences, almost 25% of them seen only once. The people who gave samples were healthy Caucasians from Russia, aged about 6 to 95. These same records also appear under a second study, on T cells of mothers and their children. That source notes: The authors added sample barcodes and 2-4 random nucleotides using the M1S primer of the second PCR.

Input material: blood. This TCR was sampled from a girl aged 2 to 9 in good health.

Here the CDR3 DNA reads TGTGCCAGCAGCTCAGCCATGGACAGGGGCACTGAAGCTTTCTTT. Its translation is CASSSAMDRGTEAFF. The chain uses TRBV7-9 and TRBJ1-1, with TRBD1 matching 9 bases. The CDR3 is made up of 15 amino acids. Unmatched junction bases numbered 7, after V lost 4 bases and J lost 4 bases. Germline V gene lookup returns CDR1 SEHNR and CDR2 FQNEAQ (reference sequence).